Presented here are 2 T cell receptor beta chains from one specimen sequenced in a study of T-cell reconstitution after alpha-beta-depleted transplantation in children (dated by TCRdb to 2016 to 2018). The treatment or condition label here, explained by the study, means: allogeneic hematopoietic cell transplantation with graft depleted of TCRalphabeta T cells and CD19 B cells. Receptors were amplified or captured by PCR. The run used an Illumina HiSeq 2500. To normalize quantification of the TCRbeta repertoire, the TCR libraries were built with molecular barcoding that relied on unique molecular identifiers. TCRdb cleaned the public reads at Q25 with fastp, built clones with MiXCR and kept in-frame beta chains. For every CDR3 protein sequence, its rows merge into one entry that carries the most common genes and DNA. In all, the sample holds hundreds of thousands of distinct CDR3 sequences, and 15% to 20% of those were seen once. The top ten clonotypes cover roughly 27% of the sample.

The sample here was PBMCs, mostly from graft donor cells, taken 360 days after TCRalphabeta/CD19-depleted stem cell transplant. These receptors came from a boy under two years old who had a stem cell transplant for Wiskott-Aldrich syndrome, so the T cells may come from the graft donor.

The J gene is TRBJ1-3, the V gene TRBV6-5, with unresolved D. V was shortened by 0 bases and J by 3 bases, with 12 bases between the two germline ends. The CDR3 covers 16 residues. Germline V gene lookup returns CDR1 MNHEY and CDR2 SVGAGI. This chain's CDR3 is CASSYSTSLFGNTIYF. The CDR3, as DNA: TGTGCCAGCAGTTACTCGACCTCGCTCTTTGGAAACACCATATATTTT.

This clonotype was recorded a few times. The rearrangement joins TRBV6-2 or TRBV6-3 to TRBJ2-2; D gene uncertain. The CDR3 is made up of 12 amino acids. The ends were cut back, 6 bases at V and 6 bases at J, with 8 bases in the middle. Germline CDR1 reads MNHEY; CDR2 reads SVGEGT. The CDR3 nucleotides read TGTGCCAGCAGGCTCGGGCCCGGGGAGCTGTTTTTT. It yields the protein CASRLGPGELFF.